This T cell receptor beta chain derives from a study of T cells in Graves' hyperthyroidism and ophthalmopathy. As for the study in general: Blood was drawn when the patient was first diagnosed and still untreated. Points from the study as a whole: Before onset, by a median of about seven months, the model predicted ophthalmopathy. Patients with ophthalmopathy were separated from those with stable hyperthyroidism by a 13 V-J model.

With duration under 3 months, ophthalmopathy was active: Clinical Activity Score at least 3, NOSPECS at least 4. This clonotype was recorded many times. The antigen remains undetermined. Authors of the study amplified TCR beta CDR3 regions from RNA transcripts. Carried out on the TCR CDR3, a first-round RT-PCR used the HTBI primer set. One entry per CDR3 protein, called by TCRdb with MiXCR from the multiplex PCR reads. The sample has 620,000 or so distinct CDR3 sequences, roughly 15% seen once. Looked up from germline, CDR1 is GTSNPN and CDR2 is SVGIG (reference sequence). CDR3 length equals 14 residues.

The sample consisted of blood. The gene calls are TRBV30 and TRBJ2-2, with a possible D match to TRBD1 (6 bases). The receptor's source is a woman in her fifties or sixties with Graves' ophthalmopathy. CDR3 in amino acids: CVAPGTTNTGELFF. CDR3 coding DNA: TGTGTCGCGCCCGGGACAACGAACACCGGGGAGCTGTTTTTT.